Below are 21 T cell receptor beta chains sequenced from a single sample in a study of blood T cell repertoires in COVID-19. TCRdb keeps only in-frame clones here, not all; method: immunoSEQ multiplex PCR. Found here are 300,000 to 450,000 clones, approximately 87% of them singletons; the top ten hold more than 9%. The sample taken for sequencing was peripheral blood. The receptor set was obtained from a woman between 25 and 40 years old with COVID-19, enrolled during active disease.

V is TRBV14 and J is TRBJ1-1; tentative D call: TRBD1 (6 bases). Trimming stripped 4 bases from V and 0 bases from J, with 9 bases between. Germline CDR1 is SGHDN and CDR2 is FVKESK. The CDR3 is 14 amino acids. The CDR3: CASSLTGLNTEAFF. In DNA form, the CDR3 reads TGTGCCAGCAGCCTGACAGGATTGAACACTGAAGCTTTCTTT.

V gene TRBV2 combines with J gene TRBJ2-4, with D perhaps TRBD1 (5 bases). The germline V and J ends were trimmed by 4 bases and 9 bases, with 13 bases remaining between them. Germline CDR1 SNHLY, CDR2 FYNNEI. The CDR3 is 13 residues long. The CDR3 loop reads CASSGQSGVIQYF. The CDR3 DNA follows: TGTGCCAGCAGTGGACAGTCTGGGGTCATTCAGTACTTC.

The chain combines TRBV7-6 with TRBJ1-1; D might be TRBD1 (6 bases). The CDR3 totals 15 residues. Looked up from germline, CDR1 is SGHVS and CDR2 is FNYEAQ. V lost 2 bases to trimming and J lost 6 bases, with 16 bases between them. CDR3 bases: TGTGCCAGCAGCTTATTAGGCAGGGGAAATTCTGAAGCTTTCTTT. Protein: CASSLLGRGNSEAFF.

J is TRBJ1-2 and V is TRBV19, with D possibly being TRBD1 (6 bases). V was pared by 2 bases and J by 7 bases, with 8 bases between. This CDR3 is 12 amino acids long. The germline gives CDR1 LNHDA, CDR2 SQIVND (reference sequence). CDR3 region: CASSIQGLGYTF. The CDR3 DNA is TGTGCCAGTAGTATACAGGGGCTTGGCTACACCTTC.

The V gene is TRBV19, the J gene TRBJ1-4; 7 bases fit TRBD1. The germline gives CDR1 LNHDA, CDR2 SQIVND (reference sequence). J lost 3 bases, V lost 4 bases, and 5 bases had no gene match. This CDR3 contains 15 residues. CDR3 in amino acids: CASSKDQGANEKLFF. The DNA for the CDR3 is TGTGCCAGTAGTAAGGATCAGGGGGCTAATGAAAAACTGTTTTTT.

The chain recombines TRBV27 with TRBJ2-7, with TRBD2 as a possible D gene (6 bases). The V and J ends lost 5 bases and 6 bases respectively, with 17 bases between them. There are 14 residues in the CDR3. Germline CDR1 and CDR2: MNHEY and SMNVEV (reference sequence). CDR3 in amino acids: CASSPWAVGGEQYF. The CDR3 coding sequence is TGTGCCAGCAGTCCCTGGGCCGTCGGGGGCGAGCAGTACTTC.

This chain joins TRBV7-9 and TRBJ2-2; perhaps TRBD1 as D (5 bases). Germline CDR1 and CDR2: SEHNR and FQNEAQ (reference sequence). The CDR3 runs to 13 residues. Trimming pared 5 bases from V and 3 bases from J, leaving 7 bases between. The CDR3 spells CASSLRDTGELFF. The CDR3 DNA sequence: TGTGCCAGCAGCCTCAGGGACACCGGGGAGCTGTTTTTT. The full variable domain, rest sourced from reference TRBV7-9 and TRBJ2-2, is DTGVSQNPRHKITKRGQNVTFRCDPISEHNRLYWYRQTLGQGPEFLTYFQNEAQLEKSRLLSDRFSAERPKGSFSTLEIQRTEQGDSAMYLCASSLRDTGELFFGEGSRLTVL.

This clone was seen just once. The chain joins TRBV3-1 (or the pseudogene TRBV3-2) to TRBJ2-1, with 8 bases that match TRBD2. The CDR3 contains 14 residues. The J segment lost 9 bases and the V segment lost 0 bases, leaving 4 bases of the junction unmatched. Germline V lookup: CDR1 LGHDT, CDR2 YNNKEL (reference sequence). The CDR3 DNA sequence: TGTGCCAGCAGCCAAGATAGCGGGAAGGCTGAGCAGTTCTTC. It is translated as CASSQDSGKAEQFF.

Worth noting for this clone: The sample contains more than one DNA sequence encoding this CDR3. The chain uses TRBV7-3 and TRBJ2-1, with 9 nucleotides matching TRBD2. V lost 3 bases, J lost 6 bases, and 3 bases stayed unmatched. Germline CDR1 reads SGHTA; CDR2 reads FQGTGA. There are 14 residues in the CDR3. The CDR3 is CASSLTSGRNEQFF. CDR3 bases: TGTGCCAGCAGCTTGACTAGCGGCCGCAATGAGCAGTTCTTC.

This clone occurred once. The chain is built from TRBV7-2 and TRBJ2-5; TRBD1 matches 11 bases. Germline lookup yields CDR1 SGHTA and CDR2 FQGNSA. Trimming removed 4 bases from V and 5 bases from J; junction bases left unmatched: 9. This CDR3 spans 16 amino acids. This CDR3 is CASSSTSGTGGETQYF. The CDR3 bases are TGTGCCAGCAGCTCAACCTCCGGGACAGGGGGTGAGACCCAGTACTTC.

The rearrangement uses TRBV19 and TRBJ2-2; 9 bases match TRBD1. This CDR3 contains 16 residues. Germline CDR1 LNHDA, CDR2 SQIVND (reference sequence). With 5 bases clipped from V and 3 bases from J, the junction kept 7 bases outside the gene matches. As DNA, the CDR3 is TGTGCCAGTAGTTTCGGACAGGGGATTTACACCGGGGAGCTGTTTTTT. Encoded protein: CASSFGQGIYTGELFF.

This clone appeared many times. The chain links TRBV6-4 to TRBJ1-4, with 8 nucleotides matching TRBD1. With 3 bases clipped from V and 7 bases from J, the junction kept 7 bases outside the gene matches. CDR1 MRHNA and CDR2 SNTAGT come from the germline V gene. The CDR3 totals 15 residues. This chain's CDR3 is CASSESGGAGEKLFF. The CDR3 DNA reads TGTGCCAGCAGTGAGTCAGGGGGCGCCGGTGAAAAACTGTTTTTT.

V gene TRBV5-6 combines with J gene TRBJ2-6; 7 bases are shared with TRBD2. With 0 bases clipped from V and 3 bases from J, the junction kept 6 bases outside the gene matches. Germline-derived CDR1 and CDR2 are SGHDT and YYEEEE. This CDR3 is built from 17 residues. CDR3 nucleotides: TGTGCCAGCAGCTTGGCCGGGAGGCCGAGTGGGGCCAACGTCCTGACTTTC. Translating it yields CASSLAGRPSGANVLTF.

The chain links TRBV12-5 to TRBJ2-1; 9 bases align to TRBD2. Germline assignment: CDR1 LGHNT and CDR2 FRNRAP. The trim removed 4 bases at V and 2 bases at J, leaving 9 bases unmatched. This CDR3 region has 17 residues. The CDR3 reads CASGWGGPSGTYNEQFF. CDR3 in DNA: TGTGCTAGTGGTTGGGGCGGTCCTAGCGGGACCTACAATGAGCAGTTCTTC.

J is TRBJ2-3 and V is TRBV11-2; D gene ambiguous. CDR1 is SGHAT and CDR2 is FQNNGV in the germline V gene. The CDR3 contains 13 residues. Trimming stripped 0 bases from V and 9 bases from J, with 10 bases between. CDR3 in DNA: TGTGCCAGCAGCTTAGATCGGTTGCGGACGCAGTATTTT. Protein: CASSLDRLRTQYF.

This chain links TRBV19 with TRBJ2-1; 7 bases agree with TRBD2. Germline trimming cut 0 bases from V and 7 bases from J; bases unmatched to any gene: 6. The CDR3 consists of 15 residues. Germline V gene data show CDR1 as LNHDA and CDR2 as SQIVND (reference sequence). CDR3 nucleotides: TGTGCCAGTAGTATAGAAGCGGGGAGGAGGAATGAGCAGTTCTTC. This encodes CASSIEAGRRNEQFF.

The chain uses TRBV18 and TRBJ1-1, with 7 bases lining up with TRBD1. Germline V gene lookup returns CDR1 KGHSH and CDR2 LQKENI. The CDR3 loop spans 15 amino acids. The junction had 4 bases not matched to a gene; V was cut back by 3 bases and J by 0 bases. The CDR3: CASSPDDRVNTEAFF. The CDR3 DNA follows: TGTGCCAGCTCACCGGACGACAGGGTGAACACTGAAGCTTTCTTT.

The CDR3 reads CATSDLGTGPGETDTQYF. The CDR3 DNA follows: TGTGCCACCAGTGATTTGGGGACCGGCCCGGGGGAAACAGATACGCAGTATTTT. The V call is TRBV24-1, the J call TRBJ2-3; D might be TRBD2 (6 bases). V gave up 0 bases and J gave up 3 bases, with 18 bases separating them. CDR3 size: 18 residues. Germline-derived CDR1 and CDR2 are KGHDR and SFDVKD.

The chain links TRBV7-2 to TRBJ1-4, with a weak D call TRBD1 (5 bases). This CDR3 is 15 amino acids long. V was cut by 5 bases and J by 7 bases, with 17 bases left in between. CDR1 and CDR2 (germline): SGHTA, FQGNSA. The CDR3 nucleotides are TGTGCCAGCAGCCCCCTGCGGGGACGAGGTGAAAAACTGTTTTTT. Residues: CASSPLRGRGEKLFF.

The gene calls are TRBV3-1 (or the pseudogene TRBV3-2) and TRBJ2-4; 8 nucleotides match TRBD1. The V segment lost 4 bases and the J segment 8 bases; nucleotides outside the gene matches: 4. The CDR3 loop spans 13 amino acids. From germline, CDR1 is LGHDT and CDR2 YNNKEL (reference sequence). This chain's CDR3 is CASSLGQGHIQYF. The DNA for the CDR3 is TGTGCCAGCAGCCTAGGACAGGGCCACATTCAGTACTTC.

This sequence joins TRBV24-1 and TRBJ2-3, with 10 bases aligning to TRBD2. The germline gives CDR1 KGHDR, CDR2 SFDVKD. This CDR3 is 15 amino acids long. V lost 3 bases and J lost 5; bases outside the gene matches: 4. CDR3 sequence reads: CATSDSGRAVDTQYF. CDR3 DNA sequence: TGTGCCACCAGTGATAGCGGGAGGGCAGTAGATACGCAGTATTTT.